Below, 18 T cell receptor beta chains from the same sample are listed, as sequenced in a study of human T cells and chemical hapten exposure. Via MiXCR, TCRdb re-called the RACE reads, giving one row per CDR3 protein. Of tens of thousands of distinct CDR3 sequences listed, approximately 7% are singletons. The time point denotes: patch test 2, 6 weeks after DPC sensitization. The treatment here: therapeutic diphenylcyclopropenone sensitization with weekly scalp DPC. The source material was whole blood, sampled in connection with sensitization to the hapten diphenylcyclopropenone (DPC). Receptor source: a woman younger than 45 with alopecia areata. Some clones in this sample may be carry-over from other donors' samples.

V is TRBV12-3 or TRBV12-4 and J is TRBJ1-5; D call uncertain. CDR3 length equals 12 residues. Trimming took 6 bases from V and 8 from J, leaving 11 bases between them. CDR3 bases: TGTGCCAGCAGCCATCTCCCTGAGCCCCAGCATTTT. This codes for CASSHLPEPQHF.

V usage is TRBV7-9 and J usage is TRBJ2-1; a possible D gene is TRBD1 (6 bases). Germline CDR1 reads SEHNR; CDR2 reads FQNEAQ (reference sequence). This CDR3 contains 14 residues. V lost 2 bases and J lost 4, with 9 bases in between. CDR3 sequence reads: CASSLRGGYNEQFF. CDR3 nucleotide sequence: TGTGCCAGCAGCTTAAGAGGGGGTTACAATGAGCAGTTCTTC.

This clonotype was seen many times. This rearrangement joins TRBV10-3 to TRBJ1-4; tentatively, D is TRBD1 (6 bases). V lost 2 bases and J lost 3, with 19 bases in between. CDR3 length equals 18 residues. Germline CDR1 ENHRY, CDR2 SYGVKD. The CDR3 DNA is TGTGCCATCAGTGAGAGGGGACCGTCGGGGGCCTCTAATGAAAAACTGTTTTTT. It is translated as CAISERGPSGASNEKLFF.

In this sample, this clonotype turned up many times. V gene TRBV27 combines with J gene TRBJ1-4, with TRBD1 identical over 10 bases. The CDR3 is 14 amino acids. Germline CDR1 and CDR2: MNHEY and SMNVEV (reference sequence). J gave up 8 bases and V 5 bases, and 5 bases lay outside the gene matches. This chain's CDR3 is CASSPGQGYEKLFF. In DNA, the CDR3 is TGTGCCAGCAGTCCGGGACAGGGGTACGAAAAACTGTTTTTT.

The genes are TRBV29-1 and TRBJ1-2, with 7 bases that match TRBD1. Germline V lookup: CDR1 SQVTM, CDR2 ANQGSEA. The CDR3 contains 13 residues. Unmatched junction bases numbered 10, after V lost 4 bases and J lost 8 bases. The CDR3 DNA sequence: TGCAGCGTTGTGGGACAGACGCTGCCGGGCTACACCTTC. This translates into CSVVGQTLPGYTF.

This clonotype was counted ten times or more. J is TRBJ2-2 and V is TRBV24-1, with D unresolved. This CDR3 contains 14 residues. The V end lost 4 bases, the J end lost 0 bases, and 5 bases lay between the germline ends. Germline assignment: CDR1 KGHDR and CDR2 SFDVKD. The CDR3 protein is CATSEATNTGELFF. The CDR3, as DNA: TGTGCCACCAGTGAAGCCACGAACACCGGGGAGCTGTTTTTT.

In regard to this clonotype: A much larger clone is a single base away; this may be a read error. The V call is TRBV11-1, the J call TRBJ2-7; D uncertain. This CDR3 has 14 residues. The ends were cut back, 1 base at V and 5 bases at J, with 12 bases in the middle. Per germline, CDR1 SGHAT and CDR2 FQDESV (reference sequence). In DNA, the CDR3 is TGTGCCAGCAGCTTAGACCAAGTCAGTCACGAGCAGTACTTC. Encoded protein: CASSLDQVSHEQYF.

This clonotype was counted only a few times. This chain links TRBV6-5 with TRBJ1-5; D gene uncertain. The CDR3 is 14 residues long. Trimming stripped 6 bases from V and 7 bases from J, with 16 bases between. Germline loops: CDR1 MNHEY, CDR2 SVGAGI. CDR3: CASRTSDPRQPQHF. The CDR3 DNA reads TGTGCCAGCAGGACGTCAGACCCAAGGCAGCCCCAGCATTTT.

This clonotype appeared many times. The CDR3 region is CASSRGGTPGELFF. CDR3 bases: TGTGCCAGCAGCCGCGGAGGGACCCCCGGGGAGCTGTTTTTT. The chain combines TRBV5-4 with TRBJ2-2, with D perhaps matching TRBD2 (6 bases). Germline lookup yields CDR1 SGHNT and CDR2 YYREEE (reference sequence). This CDR3 comprises 14 residues. V dropped 4 bases and J dropped 6 bases, with 13 bases sitting between them. Based on the CDR3 plus reference TRBV5-4 and TRBJ2-2, the full variable domain is ETGVTQSPTHLIKTRGQQVTLRCSSQSGHNTVSWYQQALGQGPQFIFQYYREEENGRGNFPPRFSGLQFPNYSSELNVNALELDDSALYLCASSRGGTPGELFFGEGSRLTVL.

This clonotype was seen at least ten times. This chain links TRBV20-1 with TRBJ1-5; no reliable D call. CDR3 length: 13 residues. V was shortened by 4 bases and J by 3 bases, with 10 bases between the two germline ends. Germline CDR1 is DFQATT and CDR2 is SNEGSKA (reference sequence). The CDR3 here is CSATSDSNQPQHF. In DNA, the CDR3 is TGCAGTGCTACCAGCGACTCCAATCAGCCCCAGCATTTT.

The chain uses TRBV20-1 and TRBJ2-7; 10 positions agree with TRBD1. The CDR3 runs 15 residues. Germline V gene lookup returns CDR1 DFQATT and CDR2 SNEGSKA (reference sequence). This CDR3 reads CNAKSPGQGHYEQYF. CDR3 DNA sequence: TGCAATGCGAAGAGTCCGGGACAGGGGCATTACGAGCAGTACTTC.

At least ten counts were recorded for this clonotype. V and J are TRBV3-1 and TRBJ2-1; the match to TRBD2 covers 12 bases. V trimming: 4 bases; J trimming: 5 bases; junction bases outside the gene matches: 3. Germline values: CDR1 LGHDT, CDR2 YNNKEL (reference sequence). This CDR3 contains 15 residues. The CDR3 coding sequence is TGTGCCAGCAGCCGGACTAGCGGGGCTAACAATGAGCAGTTCTTC. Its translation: CASSRTSGANNEQFF.

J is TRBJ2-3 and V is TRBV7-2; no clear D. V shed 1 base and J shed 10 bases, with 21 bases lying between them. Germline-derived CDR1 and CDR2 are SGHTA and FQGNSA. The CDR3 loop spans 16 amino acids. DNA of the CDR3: TGTGCCAGCAGCTTAGTGGGCGTCGGCCCCGTTTCGGCGCAGTATTTT. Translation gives CASSLVGVGPVSAQYF.

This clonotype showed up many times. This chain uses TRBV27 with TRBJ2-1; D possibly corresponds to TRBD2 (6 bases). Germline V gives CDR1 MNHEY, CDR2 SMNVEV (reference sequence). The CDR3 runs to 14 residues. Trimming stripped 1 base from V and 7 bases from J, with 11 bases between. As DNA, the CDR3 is TGTGCCAGCAGTTTATTAGGAGGGGCGAATGAGCAGTTCTTC. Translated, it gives CASSLLGGANEQFF.

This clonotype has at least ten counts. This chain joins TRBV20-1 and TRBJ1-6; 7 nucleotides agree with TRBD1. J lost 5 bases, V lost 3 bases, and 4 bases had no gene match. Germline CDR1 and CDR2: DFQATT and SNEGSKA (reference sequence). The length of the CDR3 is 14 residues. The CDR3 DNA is TGCAGTGCTAGGACAGGGAACGATAATTCACCCCTCCACTTT. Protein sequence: CSARTGNDNSPLHF.

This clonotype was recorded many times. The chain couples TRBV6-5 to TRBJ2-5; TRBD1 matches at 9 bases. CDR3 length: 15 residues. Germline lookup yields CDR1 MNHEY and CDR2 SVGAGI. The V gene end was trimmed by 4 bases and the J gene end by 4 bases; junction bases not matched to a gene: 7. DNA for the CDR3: TGTGCCAGCAGTTCCGGGACAGGGTTCGGAGAGACCCAGTACTTC. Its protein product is CASSSGTGFGETQYF.

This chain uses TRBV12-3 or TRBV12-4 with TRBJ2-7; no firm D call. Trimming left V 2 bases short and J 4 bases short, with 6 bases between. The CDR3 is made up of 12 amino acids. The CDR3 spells CASSLSRYEQYF. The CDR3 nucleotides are TGTGCCAGCAGTTTAAGTCGGTACGAGCAGTACTTC.

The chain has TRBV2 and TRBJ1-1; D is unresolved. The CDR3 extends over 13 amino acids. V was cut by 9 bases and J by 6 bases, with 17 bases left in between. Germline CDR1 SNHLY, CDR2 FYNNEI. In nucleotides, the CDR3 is TGTGCCAGTTCCGCTCAACCGGGCGCTGAAGCTTTCTTT. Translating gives CASSAQPGAEAFF.